The next 30 T cell receptor beta chains were all read from a single sample in a study of response to subunit inactivated influenza vaccine. TCRdb independently ran MiXCR on the RT-PCR reads; one entry per CDR3 protein. The sample carries approximately 230,000 distinct CDR3 sequences, approximately 12% recorded once. Source: non-naive T cells sorted from PBMCs, taken around 15 days before vaccination. The receptors here all came from a man aged 50-59 years who received an inactivated influenza vaccine.

This clonotype was detected ten times or more. The rearrangement links TRBV5-6 to TRBJ2-7; 12 bases map to TRBD2. The CDR3 has 14 amino acids. The V and J ends lost 5 bases and 5 bases, in that order; junction bases with no gene match: 5. CDR1 is SGHDT, CDR2 YYEEEE, per germline. The CDR3 DNA sequence: TGTGCCAGCAGGCTAGCGGGAGGGCCCCACGAGCAGTACTTC. This gives the protein CASRLAGGPHEQYF. The full variable domain, in which reference TRBV5-6 and TRBJ2-7 provide the parts outside the CDR3, is DAGVTQSPTHLIKTRGQQVTLRCSPKSGHDTVSWYQQALGQGPQFIFQYYEEEERQRGNFPDRFSGHQFPNYSSELNVNALLLGDSALYLCASRLAGGPHEQYFGPGTRLTVT.

The CDR3 bases are TGTGCCAGCAGCTTAGTAATTAGGAACACTGAAGCTTTCTTT. This encodes CASSLVIRNTEAFF. The V gene is TRBV7-2, the J gene TRBJ1-1; D unclear. Germline V lookup: CDR1 SGHTA, CDR2 FQGNSA. V lost 1 base and J 1 base, leaving 7 bases between the germline ends. The CDR3 is made up of 14 amino acids.

This clonotype was detected only a few times. The chain joins TRBV20-1 to TRBJ1-2; 7 positions match TRBD1. Germline loops: CDR1 DFQATT, CDR2 SNEGSKA (reference sequence). The J segment lost 0 bases and the V segment lost 0 bases, leaving 7 bases of the junction unmatched. CDR3 length: 16 residues. DNA of the CDR3: TGCAGTGCTAGAGATTACCAGGGGGTTACTAACTATGGCTACACCTTC. It yields the protein CSARDYQGVTNYGYTF.

This clonotype occurred a few times. This chain connects TRBV9 to TRBJ1-1; a weak D match, TRBD1 (6 bases). V was trimmed by 6 bases and J by 3 bases, leaving 18 bases between them. The germline V gene has CDR1 SGDLS and CDR2 YYNGEE. The CDR3 loop spans 15 amino acids. DNA of the CDR3: TGTGCCAGCATCCCTCTAGATGGGGGGCACACTGAAGCTTTCTTT. Protein: CASIPLDGGHTEAFF.

The V call is TRBV12-3 or TRBV12-4, the J call TRBJ2-7, with D perhaps matching TRBD1 (6 bases). This CDR3 region has 14 residues. Trimming took off 5 bases at V and 0 bases at J, with 11 bases between the two ends. CDR3 amino acids: CASSRGISSYEQYF. In DNA form, the CDR3 reads TGTGCCAGCAGTAGGGGGATTAGCTCCTACGAGCAGTACTTC.

This clonotype has more than one count but fewer than ten. Here the CDR3 reads CASSNLLVGGEQYF. The CDR3 DNA sequence: TGTGCCAGCAGCAACCTACTGGTTGGGGGGGAGCAGTACTTC. The chain links TRBV14 to TRBJ2-7; D may be TRBD2 (6 bases). CDR1 is SGHDN and CDR2 is FVKESK in the germline V gene. The CDR3 sequence is 14 residues long. The V end lost 5 bases, the J end lost 7 bases, and 18 bases lay between the germline ends.

V is TRBV5-5 and J is TRBJ2-3; the D gene is possibly TRBD1 (5 bases). The CDR3 runs 14 residues. V shed 0 bases and J shed 2 bases, with 7 bases lying between them. Germline values: CDR1 SGHKS, CDR2 YYEKEE (reference sequence). This CDR3 is CASSLGQYTDTQYF. For the CDR3, the DNA is TGTGCCAGCAGCTTGGGACAGTACACAGATACGCAGTATTTT.

This clonotype has only a few counts. The chain employs TRBV7-3 and TRBJ2-4, with D perhaps matching TRBD1 (5 bases). The CDR3 sequence is 14 residues long. The germline gives CDR1 SGHTA, CDR2 FQGTGA. V shed 2 bases and J shed 6 bases, with 11 bases lying between them. CDR3 sequence (DNA): TGTGCCAGCAGCTTAGGTGGGGCAGGAAACATTCAGTACTTC. Translating it yields CASSLGGAGNIQYF.

This clonotype occurred many times. The chain has TRBV28 and TRBJ2-7; D not certain. The CDR3 length is 13 residues. V lost 6 bases and J 5 bases, leaving 14 bases between the germline ends. Looked up from germline, CDR1 is MDHEN and CDR2 is SYDVKM. CDR3 coding DNA: TGTGCCAGCAGCCCCGGCGGTAAGGACGAGCAGTACTTC. Translating it yields CASSPGGKDEQYF.

This clonotype was seen only a few times. V gene TRBV14 combines with J gene TRBJ2-5; D may correspond to TRBD1 or TRBD2 (6 bases each). Germline V gives CDR1 SGHDN, CDR2 FVKESK. The CDR3 covers 15 residues. Trimming cost V 1 base and J 5 bases, with 14 bases left between them. CDR3 sequence reads: CASSQVPGGIETQYF. The CDR3 DNA follows: TGTGCCAGCAGCCAAGTCCCCGGGGGCATCGAGACCCAGTACTTC.

This rearrangement joins TRBV5-4 to TRBJ2-2, with TRBD2 as a possible D gene (6 bases). CDR3 length: 15 residues. Germline lookup yields CDR1 SGHNT and CDR2 YYREEE (reference sequence). The V and J ends lost 2 bases and 9 bases respectively, with 17 bases between them. The CDR3 region has the DNA TGTGCCAGCAGCTTAGGCTCTAGCGCCCCCCGGGAGCTGTTTTTT. Translation: CASSLGSSAPRELFF. Based on the CDR3 plus reference TRBV5-4 and TRBJ2-2, the full variable domain is ETGVTQSPTHLIKTRGQQVTLRCSSQSGHNTVSWYQQALGQGPQFIFQYYREEENGRGNFPPRFSGLQFPNYSSELNVNALELDDSALYLCASSLGSSAPRELFFGEGSRLTVL.

The V and J genes are TRBV5-6 and TRBJ2-7; 9 bases fit TRBD1. This CDR3 is built from 15 residues. Germline V CDR1 and CDR2: SGHDT, YYEEEE. V gave up 4 bases and J gave up 5 bases; unmatched junction bases: 10. CDR3 residues: CASSTTTGGRNEQYF. CDR3 DNA sequence: TGTGCCAGCAGCACAACTACAGGGGGCAGGAACGAGCAGTACTTC.

This clonotype was counted ten times or more. V usage is TRBV7-8 and J usage is TRBJ2-1; TRBD2 matches 8 bases. The CDR3 length is 18 residues. Germline values: CDR1 SGHVS, CDR2 FQNEAQ. Losses at the gene ends were 5 bases for V and 6 bases for J; bases not matched to a gene: 18. The CDR3 nucleotides read TGTGCCAGCAGCCCCACGGGGTCGTCCGGGAGGGCCCTCAATGAGCAGTTCTTC. Its translation is CASSPTGSSGRALNEQFF.

This clonotype was observed many times. J is TRBJ1-5 and V is TRBV10-3; D is possibly TRBD1 (6 bases). The V and J ends lost 3 bases and 7 bases respectively, with 16 bases between them. The CDR3 length is 15 residues. Germline V CDR1 and CDR2: ENHRY, SYGVKD. CDR3 residues: CAISDNRGAGQPQHF. The CDR3 nucleotides are TGTGCCATCAGTGACAATAGGGGGGCAGGACAGCCCCAGCATTTT.

This clonotype came up a few times. The chain joins TRBV28 to TRBJ2-7, with D perhaps given as TRBD1 or TRBD2 (5 bases each). The CDR3 totals 16 residues. Trimming left V 11 bases short and J 0 bases short, with 23 bases between. Per the germline V gene, CDR1 is MDHEN and CDR2 is SYDVKM. CDR3 in amino acids: CAASRGSLPSSYEQYF. The CDR3 region has the DNA TGTGCCGCCAGCCGGGGCAGCCTGCCGAGCTCCTACGAGCAGTACTTC.

The chain couples TRBV6-2 or TRBV6-3 to TRBJ1-5; the D gene is possibly TRBD1 (6 bases). Per germline, CDR1 MNHEY and CDR2 SVGEGT. V was pared by 5 bases and J by 15 bases, with 23 bases between. The CDR3 is 14 amino acids. CDR3 DNA: TGTGCCAGCAGTACCCTGAGGGGGGGGAAGACATGGCATTTT. It encodes CASSTLRGGKTWHF.

This clonotype was picked up a small number of times. V and J are TRBV6-1 and TRBJ2-5; TRBD1 agrees at 9 bases. After removal of 3 bases from V and 0 bases from J, the junction contained 2 bases not matched to a gene. Germline V lookup: CDR1 MNHNS, CDR2 SASEGT. The CDR3 has 15 residues. The DNA of the CDR3 is TGTGCCAGCAGTGAGGGGGACAGGGACCAAGAGACCCAGTACTTC. Its protein is CASSEGDRDQETQYF.

This clonotype occurred a few times. The chain joins TRBV4-1 to TRBJ2-2; the D is unclear. The CDR3 covers 14 residues. Between the trimmed V and J ends, which lost 0 bases and 5 bases, there was a span of 7 bases. Germline V lookup: CDR1 MGHRA, CDR2 YSYEKL. The CDR3 protein is CASSQEIATGELFF. In DNA, the CDR3 is TGCGCCAGCAGCCAAGAGATAGCTACCGGGGAGCTGTTTTTT.

This clonotype was recorded a few times. The chain is built from TRBV21-1 and TRBJ2-5; the table names TRBD2, a call not compared with the DNA. TRBV21-1 is annotated as a pseudogene. CDR3 length equals 17 residues. The DNA for the CDR3 is TGTGCCAGCAGCAGATGGACTAGCGGGGGGGCCAGGGAGACCCAGTACTTC. It encodes CASSRWTSGGARETQYF.

This clonotype was detected many times. The chain recombines TRBV12-3 or TRBV12-4 with TRBJ2-1; D perhaps matches TRBD1 (6 bases). The CDR3 loop spans 13 amino acids. With 2 bases removed from V and 8 bases from J, the gap between germline ends came to 10 bases. The CDR3 region has the DNA TGTGCCAGCAGTTTAAAGGGGGTCCATGAGCAGTTCTTC. Its translation is CASSLKGVHEQFF.

This clonotype was observed a handful of times. A much larger clone sits a single nucleotide away, making a read error possible. V gene TRBV6-2 or TRBV6-3 combines with J gene TRBJ2-7; D call uncertain. This CDR3 has 11 residues. The germline V gene encodes CDR1 MNHEY and CDR2 SVGEGT. The V and J ends lost 6 bases and 0 bases respectively, with 3 bases between them. The CDR3 DNA reads as TGTGCCAGCAGGCTCTCCTACGAGCAGTACTTC. Its protein is CASRLSYEQYF.

This clonotype was counted many times. The V gene is TRBV27, the J gene TRBJ2-4, with D unclear. Per germline, CDR1 MNHEY and CDR2 SMNVEV (reference sequence). This CDR3 has 13 residues. V was pared by 4 bases and J by 0 bases, with 4 bases between. The DNA for the CDR3 is TGTGCCAGCAGTTCTCTAGCCAAAAACATTCAGTACTTC. Protein product: CASSSLAKNIQYF.

V and J are TRBV7-3 and TRBJ2-1; D is possibly TRBD1 or TRBD2 (5 bases each). This CDR3 contains 16 residues. CDR1 is SGHTA, CDR2 FQGTGA, per germline. Trimming removed 7 bases from V and 4 bases from J, with 20 bases in between. The CDR3 spells CASIMLRDPNYNEQFF. The CDR3 DNA sequence: TGTGCCAGCATTATGCTACGGGACCCTAATTACAATGAGCAGTTCTTC. The whole variable domain, filled in from reference TRBV7-3 and TRBJ2-1, reads GAGVSQTPSNKVTEKGKYVELRCDPISGHTALYWYRQSLGQGPEFLIYFQGTGAADDSGLPNDRFFAVRPEGSVSTLKIQRTERGDSAVYLCASIMLRDPNYNEQFFGPGTRLTVL.

The chain links TRBV6-6 to TRBJ2-2; no firm D call. The CDR3 extends over 11 amino acids. The germline V and J ends were trimmed by 4 bases and 7 bases, with 4 bases remaining between them. Germline values: CDR1 MNHNY, CDR2 SVGAGI (reference sequence). The CDR3 loop reads CASSSDGELFF. The CDR3 bases are TGTGCCAGCAGTTCCGACGGGGAGCTGTTTTTT.

The chain joins TRBV7-9 to TRBJ1-4; D unresolved. V was shortened by 3 bases and J by 7 bases, with 12 bases between the two germline ends. Germline V gives CDR1 SEHNR, CDR2 FQNEAQ (reference sequence). The CDR3 covers 14 residues. The CDR3 coding sequence is TGTGCCAGCAGCTTGGATCCCCGCACTGAAAAACTGTTTTTT. Its protein product is CASSLDPRTEKLFF.

This chain joins TRBV7-9 and TRBJ2-1; no definite D call. CDR1 is SEHNR, CDR2 FQNEAQ, per germline (reference sequence). V dropped 2 bases and J dropped 6 bases, with 20 bases sitting between them. CDR3 size: 17 residues. DNA for the CDR3: TGTGCCAGCAGCTTATACTCTAGTTTTTCTTTGCGCAATGAGCAGTTCTTC. This encodes CASSLYSSFSLRNEQFF.

The rearrangement joins TRBV12-3 or TRBV12-4 to TRBJ1-1; D uncertain. Trimming pared 2 bases from V and 3 bases from J, leaving 7 bases between. The CDR3 has 13 amino acids. The CDR3 sequence is CASSLLRDTEAFF. The CDR3, as DNA: TGTGCCAGCAGTTTACTCCGGGACACTGAAGCTTTCTTT.

This chain connects TRBV3-1 to TRBJ2-1; a possible D gene is TRBD1 (6 bases). CDR3 size: 15 residues. V lost 5 bases, J lost 1 base, and 12 bases lay in between. Germline V CDR1 and CDR2: LGHDT, YNNKEL (reference sequence). This CDR3 is CASSKSRGSYNEQFF. The CDR3 bases are TGTGCCAGCAGCAAATCTAGGGGGTCCTACAATGAGCAGTTCTTC.

This clonotype was detected ten times or more. V usage is TRBV4-2 and J usage is TRBJ2-1, with 10 bases identical to TRBD2. Germline V gene data show CDR1 as LGHNA and CDR2 as YNFKEQ. J gave up 16 bases and V 0 bases, and 9 bases lay outside the gene matches. The CDR3 sequence is 14 residues long. The CDR3, as DNA: TGTGCCAGCAGCCAAGATAAAGCGGGGGGGACCGACTTCTTC. The encoded protein is CASSQDKAGGTDFF.

This clonotype was detected a few times. The chain combines TRBV4-2 with TRBJ2-1; the D gene is possibly TRBD2 (5 bases). V was trimmed by 1 base and J by 0 bases, leaving 7 bases between them. CDR3 length: 15 amino acids. The germline gives CDR1 LGHNA, CDR2 YNFKEQ. CDR3 residues: CASSQGGSSYNEQFF. In DNA, the CDR3 is TGTGCCAGCAGCCAAGGAGGGAGCTCCTACAATGAGCAGTTCTTC.